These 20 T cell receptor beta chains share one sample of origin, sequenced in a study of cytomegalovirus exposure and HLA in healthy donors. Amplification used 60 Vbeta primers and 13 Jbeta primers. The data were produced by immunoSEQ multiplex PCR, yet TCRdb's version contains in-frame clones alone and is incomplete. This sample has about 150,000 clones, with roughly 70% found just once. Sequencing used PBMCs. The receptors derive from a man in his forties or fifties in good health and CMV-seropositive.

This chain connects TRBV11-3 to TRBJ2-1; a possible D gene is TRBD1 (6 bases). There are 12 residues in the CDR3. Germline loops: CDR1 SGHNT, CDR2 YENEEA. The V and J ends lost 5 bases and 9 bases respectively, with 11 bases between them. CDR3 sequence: CASSQQGGEQFF. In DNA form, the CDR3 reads TGTGCCAGCAGCCAACAGGGTGGTGAGCAGTTCTTC. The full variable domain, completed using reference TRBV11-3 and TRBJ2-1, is EAGVVQSPRYKIIEKKQPVAFWCNPISGHNTLYWYLQNLGQGPELLIRYENEEAVDDSQLPKDRFSAERLKGVDSTLKIQPAELGDSAVYLCASSQQGGEQFFGPGTRLTVL.

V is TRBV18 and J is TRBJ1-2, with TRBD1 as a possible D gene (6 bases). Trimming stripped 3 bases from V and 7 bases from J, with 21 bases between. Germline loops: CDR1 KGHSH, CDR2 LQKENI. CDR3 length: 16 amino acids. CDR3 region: CASSPPGGLIRGGYTF. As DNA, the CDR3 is TGTGCCAGCTCACCCCCGGGGGGGCTGATCCGCGGTGGCTACACCTTC.

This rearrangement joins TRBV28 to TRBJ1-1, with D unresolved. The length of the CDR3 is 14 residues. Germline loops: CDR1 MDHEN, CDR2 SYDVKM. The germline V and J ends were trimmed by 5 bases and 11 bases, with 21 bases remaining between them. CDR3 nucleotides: TGTGCCAGCAGTAGCACCGCGGGAAGTGTACCGGCTTTCTTT. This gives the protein CASSSTAGSVPAFF.

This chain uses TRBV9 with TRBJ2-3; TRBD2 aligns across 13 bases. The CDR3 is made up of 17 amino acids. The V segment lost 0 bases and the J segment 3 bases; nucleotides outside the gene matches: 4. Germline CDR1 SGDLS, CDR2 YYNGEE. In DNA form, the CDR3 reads TGTGCCAGCAGCGTAGCTACTAGCGGGAGGGGAACAGATACGCAGTATTTT. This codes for CASSVATSGRGTDTQYF.

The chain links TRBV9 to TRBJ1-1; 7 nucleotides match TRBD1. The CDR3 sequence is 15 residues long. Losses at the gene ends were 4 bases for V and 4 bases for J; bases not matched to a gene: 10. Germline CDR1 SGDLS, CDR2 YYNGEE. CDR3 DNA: TGTGCCAGCAGCCACTACAGGGGTGCCCTCACTGAAGCTTTCTTT. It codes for CASSHYRGALTEAFF.

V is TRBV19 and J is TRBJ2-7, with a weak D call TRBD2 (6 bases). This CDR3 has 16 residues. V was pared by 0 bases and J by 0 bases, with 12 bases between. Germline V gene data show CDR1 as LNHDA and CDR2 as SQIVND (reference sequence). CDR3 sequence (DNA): TGTGCCAGTAGTATAGACCGGGACTTAGGCTCCTACGAGCAGTACTTC. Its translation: CASSIDRDLGSYEQYF. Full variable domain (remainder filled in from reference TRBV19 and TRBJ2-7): DGGITQSPKYLFRKEGQNVTLSCEQNLNHDAMYWYRQDPGQGLRLIYYSQIVNDFQKGDIAEGYSVSREKKESFPLTVTSAQKNPTAFYLCASSIDRDLGSYEQYFGPGTRLTVT.

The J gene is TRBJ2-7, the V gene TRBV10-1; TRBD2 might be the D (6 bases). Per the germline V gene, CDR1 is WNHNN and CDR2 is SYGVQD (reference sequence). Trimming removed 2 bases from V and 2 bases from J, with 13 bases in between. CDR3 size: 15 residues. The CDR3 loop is CASSEGLAPAYEQYF. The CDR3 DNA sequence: TGCGCCAGCAGTGAGGGGCTAGCGCCCGCCTACGAGCAGTACTTC.

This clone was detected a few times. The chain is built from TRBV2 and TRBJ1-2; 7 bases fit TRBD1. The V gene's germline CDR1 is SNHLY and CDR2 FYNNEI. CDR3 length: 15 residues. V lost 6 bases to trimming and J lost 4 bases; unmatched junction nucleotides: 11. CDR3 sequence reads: CASSARQGGSYGYTF. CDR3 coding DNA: TGTGCCAGCAGCGCCCGACAGGGTGGGAGCTATGGCTACACCTTC.

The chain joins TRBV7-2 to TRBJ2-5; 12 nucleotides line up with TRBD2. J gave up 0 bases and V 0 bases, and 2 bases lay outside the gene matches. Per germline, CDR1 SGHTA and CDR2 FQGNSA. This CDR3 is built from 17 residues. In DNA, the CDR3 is TGTGCCAGCAGCTTAGCGTGGACTAGCGGGAACCAAGAGACCCAGTACTTC. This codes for CASSLAWTSGNQETQYF.

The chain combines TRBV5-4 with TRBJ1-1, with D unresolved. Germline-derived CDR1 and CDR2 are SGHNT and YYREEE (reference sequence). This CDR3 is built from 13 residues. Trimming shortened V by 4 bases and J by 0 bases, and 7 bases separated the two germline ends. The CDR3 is CASSPGLNTEAFF. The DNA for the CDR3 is TGTGCCAGCAGCCCAGGATTGAACACTGAAGCTTTCTTT.

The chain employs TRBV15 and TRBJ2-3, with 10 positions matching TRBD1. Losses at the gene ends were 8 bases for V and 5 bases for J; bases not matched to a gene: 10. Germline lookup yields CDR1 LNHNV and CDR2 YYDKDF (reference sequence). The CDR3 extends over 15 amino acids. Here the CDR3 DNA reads TGTGCCACCGAAGGCGGGACAGGGGATCGAGATACGCAGTATTTT. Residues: CATEGGTGDRDTQYF.

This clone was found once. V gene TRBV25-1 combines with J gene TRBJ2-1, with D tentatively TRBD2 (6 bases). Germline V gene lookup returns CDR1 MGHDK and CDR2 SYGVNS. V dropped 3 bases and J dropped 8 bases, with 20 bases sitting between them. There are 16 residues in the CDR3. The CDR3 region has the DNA TGTGCCAGCAGTGACCCCTTTGCGGGAATGGGGGATGAGCAGTTCTTC. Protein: CASSDPFAGMGDEQFF.

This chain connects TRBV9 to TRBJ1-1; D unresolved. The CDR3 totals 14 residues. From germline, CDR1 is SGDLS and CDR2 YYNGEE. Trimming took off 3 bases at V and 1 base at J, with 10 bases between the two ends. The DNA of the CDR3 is TGTGCCAGCAGCGCAACAGTGGAGAACACTGAAGCTTTCTTT. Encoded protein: CASSATVENTEAFF. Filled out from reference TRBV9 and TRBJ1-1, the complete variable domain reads DSGVTQTPKHLITATGQRVTLRCSPRSGDLSVYWYQQSLDQGLQFLIQYYNGEERAKGNILERFSAQQFPDLHSELNLSSLELGDSALYFCASSATVENTEAFFGQGTRLTVV.

Written as DNA, the CDR3 is TGCGCCAGCAGCTTGCAGGGGGTGAACACTGAAGCTTTCTTT. This gives the protein CASSLQGVNTEAFF. The chain recombines TRBV5-1 with TRBJ1-1; 7 bases are shared with TRBD1. This CDR3 comprises 14 residues. CDR1 and CDR2 from the germline V gene are SGHRS and YFSETQ. The V and J ends lost 1 base and 0 bases, in that order; junction bases with no gene match: 0.

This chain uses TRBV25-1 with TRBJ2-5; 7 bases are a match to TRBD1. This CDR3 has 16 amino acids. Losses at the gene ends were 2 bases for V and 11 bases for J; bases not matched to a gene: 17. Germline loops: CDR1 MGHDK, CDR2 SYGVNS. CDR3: CASSEARGRNIGEQYF. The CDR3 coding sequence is TGTGCCAGCAGTGAAGCAAGGGGGCGGAACATCGGAGAGCAGTACTTC.

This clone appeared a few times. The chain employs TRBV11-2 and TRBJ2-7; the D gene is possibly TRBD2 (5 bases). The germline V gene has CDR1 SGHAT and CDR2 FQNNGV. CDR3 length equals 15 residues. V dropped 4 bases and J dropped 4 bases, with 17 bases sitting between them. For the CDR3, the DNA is TGTGCCAGCAGCTCCCGGGCCTCTGGGGAGTACGAGCAGTACTTC. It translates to CASSSRASGEYEQYF. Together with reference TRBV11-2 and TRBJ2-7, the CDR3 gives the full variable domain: EAGVAQSPRYKIIEKRQSVAFWCNPISGHATLYWYQQILGQGPKLLIQFQNNGVVDDSQLPKDRFSAERLKGVDSTLKIQPAKLEDSAVYLCASSSRASGEYEQYFGPGTRLTVT.

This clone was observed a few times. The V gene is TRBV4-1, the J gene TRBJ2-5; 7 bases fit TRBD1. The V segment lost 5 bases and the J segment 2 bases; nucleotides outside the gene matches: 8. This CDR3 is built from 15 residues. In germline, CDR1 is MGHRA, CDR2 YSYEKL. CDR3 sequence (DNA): TGCGCCAGCAGCGTTGCCGGGACAGTTCAAGAGACCCAGTACTTC. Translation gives CASSVAGTVQETQYF.

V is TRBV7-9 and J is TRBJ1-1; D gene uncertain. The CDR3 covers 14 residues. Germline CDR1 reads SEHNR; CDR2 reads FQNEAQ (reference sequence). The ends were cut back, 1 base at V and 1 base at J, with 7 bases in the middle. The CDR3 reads CASSLGAENTEAFF. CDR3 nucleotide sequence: TGTGCCAGCAGCTTAGGGGCAGAGAACACTGAAGCTTTCTTT. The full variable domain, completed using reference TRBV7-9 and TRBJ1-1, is DTGVSQNPRHKITKRGQNVTFRCDPISEHNRLYWYRQTLGQGPEFLTYFQNEAQLEKSRLLSDRFSAERPKGSFSTLEIQRTEQGDSAMYLCASSLGAENTEAFFGQGTRLTVV.

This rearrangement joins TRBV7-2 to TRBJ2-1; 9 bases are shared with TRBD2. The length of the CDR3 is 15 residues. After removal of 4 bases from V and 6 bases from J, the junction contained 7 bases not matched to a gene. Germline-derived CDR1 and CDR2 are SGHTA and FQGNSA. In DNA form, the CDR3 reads TGTGCCAGCAGCTCCGGGACTAGCTCGACCAATGAGCAGTTCTTC. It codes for CASSSGTSSTNEQFF.

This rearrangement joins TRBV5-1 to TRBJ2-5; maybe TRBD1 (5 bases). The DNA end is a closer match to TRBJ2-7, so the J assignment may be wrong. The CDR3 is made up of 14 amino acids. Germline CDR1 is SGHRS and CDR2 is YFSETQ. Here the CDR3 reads CASSLGQTPYEQYF. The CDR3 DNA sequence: TGCGCCAGCAGCTTGGGACAGACACCCTACGAGCAGTACTTC.